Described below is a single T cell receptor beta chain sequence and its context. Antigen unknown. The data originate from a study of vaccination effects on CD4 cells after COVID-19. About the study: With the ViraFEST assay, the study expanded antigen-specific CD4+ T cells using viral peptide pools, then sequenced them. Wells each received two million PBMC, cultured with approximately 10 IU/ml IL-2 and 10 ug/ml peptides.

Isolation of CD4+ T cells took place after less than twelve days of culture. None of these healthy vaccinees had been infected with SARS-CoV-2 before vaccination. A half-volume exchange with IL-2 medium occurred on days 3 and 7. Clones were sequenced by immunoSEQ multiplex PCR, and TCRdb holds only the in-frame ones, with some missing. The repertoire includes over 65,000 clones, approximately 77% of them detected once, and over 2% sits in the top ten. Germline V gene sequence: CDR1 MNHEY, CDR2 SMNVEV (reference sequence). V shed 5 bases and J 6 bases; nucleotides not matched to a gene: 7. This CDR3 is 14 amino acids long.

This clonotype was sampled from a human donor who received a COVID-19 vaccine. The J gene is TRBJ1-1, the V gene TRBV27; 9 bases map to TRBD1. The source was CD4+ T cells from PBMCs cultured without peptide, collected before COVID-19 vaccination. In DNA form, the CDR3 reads TGTGCCAGCAGTCTAAGGACAGGGGCTTCTGAAGCTTTCTTT. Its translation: CASSLRTGASEAFF.